This T cell receptor (beta chain) is drawn from a study of cytomegalovirus exposure and HLA in healthy donors. The study's findings and limits: Most TCR sequences showed up rarely, but some public TCRs showed up in many donors.

Note on this clone: Its specificity is unknown.

Germline values: CDR1 SGHRS, CDR2 YFSETQ. This CDR3 has 15 amino acids. Trimming took 4 bases from V and 3 from J; bases not matched to a gene: 7. PCR used 60 Vbeta primers and 13 Jbeta primers. Generated by immunoSEQ multiplex PCR, the TCRdb table keeps only in-frame clones and is missing some. The data hold 300,000 or so clones, with 70% to 90% observed a single time. This TCR derives from a woman aged 35 to 49 in good health and CMV-seropositive. The sample was PBMCs. The chain couples TRBV5-1 to TRBJ2-5; TRBD1 agrees at 9 bases. In DNA form, the CDR3 reads TGCGCCAGCAGCACAGGACAGGGGCATGAAGAGACCCAGTACTTC. Protein sequence: CASSTGQGHEETQYF. Variable domain in full (rest from reference TRBV5-1 and TRBJ2-5): KAGVTQTPRYLIKTRGQQVTLSCSPISGHRSVSWYQQTPGQGLQFLFEYFSETQRNKGNFPGRFSGRQFSNSRSEMNVSTLELGDSALYLCASSTGQGHEETQYFGPGTRLLVL.